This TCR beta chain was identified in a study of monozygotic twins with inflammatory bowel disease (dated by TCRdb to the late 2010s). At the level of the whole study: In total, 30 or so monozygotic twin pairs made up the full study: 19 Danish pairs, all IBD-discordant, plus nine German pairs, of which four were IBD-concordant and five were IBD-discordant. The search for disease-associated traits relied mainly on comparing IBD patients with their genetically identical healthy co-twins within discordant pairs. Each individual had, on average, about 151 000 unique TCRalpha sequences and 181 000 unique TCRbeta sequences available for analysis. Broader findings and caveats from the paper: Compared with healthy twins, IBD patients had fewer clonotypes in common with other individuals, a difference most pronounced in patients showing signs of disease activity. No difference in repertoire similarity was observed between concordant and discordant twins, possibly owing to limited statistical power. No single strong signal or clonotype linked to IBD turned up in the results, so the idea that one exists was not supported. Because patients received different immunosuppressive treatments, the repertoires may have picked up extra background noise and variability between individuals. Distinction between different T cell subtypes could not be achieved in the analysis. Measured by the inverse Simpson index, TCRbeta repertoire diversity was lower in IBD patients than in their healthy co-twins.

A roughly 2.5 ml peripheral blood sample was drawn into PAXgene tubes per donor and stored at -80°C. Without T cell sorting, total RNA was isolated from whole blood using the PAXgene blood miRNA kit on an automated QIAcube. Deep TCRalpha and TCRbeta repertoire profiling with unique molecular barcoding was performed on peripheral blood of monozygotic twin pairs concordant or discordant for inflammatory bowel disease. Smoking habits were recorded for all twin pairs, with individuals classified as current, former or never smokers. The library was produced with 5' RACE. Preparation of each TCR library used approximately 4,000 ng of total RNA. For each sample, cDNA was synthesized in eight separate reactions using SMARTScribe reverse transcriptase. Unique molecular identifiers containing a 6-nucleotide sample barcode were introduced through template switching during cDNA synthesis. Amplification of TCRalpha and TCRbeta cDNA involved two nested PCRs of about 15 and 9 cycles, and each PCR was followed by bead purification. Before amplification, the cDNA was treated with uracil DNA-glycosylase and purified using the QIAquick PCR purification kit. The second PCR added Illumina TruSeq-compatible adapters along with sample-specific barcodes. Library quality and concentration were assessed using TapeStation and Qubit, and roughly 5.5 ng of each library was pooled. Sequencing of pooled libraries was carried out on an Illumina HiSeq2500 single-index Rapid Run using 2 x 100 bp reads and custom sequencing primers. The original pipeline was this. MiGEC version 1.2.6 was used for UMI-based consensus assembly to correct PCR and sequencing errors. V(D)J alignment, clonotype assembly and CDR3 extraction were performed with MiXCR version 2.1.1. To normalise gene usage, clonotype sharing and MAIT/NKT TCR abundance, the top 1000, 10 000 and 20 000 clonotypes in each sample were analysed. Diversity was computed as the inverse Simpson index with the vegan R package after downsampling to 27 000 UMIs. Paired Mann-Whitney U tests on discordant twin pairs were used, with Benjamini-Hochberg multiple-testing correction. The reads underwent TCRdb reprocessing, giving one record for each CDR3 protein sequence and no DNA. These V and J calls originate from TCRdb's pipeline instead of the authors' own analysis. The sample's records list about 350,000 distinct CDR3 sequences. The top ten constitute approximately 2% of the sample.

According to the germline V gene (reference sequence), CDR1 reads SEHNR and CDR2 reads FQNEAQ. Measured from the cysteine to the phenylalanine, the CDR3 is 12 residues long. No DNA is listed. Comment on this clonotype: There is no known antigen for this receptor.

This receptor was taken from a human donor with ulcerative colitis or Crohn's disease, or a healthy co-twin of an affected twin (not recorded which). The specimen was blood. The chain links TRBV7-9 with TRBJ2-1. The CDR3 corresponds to CASSSSKNEQFF.